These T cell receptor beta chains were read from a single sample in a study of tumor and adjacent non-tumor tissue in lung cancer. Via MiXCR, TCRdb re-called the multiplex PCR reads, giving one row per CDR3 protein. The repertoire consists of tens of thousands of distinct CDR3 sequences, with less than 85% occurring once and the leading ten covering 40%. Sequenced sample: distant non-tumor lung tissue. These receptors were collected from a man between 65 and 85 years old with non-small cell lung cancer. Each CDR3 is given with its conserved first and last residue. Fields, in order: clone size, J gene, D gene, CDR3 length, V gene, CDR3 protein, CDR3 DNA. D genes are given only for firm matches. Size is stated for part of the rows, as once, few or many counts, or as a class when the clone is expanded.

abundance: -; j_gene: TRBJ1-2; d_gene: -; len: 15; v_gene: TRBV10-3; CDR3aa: CAISDEGYLSYGYTF; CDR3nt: TGTGCCATCAGTGACGAGGGCTATCTTAGCTATGGCTACACCTTC
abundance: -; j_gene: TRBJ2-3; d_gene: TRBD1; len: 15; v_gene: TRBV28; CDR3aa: CASRGQERRTDTQYF; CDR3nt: TGTGCCAGTAGAGGACAGGAGAGAAGAACAGATACGCAGTATTTT
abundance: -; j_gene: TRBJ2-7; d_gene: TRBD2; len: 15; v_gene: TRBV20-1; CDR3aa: CSVREGLAGTHGQYF; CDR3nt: TGCAGTGTTAGAGAAGGACTAGCGGGGACCCACGGGCAGTACTTT
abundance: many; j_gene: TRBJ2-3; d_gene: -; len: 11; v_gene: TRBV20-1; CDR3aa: CSALLSDTQYF; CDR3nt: TGCAGTGCCCTGCTCTCGGATACGCAGTATTTT
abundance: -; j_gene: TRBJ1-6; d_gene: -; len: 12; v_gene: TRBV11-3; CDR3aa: CGSSLDRSPIHF; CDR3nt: TGTGGCAGCAGCTTGGATCGTTCACCCATCCACTTT
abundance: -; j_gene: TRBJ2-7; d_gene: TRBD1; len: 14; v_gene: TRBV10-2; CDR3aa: CASLPGTGYDEQYF; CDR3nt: TGCGCCAGTTTACCCGGGACAGGGTATGATGAGCAGTACTTC
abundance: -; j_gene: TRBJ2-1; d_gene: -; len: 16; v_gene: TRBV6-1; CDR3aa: CASSEVGVGVYNEQFF; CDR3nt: TGTGCCAGCAGTGAAGTTGGGGTGGGGGTTTATAATGAGCAGTTCTTC
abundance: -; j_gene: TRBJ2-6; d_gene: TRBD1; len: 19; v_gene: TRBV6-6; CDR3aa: CASSLLPGQDNSGANVLTF; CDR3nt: TGTGCCAGCAGCCTACTACCAGGACAGGACAACTCTGGGGCCAACGTCCTGACTTTC
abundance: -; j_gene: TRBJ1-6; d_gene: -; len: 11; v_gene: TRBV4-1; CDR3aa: CASSQRGPLNF; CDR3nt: TGCGCCAGCAGCCAACGAGGTCCCCTCAACTTT
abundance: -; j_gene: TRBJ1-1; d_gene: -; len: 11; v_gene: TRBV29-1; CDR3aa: CSIFVVPEAFF; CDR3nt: TGCAGCATTTTTGTAGTCCCTGAAGCTTTCTTC
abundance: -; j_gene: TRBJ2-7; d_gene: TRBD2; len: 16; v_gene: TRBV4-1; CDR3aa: CASSRTVAGDGDEEYF; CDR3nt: TGCGCCAGCAGCCGGACAGTAGCGGGAGATGGGGACGAGGAGTACTTC
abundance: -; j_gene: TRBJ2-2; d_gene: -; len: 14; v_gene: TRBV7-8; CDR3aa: CASSSGDRDGELFF; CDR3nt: TGTGCCAGCAGCTCGGGCGACAGAGACGGGGAGCTGTTTTTT
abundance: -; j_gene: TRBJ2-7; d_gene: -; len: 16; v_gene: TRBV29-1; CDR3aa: CSVERTGTWKSDEQYF; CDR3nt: TGCAGCGTTGAGAGAACCGGGACATGGAAGTCCGACGAGCAGTACTTC
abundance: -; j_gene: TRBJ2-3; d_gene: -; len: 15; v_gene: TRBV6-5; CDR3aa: CAISSLTLGTDTQYF; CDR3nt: TGTGCCATCAGCTCCTTAACACTAGGGACAGATACGCAGTATTTT
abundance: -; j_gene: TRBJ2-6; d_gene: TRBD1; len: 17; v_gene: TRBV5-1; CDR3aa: CASSSGTGLGGVNVLTF; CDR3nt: TGCGCCAGCAGTTCCGGGACAGGGCTAGGTGGGGTGAACGTCCTGACTTTC
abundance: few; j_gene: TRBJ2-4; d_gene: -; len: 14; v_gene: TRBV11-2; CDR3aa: CASSLPVQVGFQYF; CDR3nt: TGTGCCAGTAGCCTCCCGGTTCAAGTTGGCTTTCAGTACTTC
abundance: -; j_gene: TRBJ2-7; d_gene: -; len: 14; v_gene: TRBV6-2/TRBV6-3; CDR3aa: CTSSYEGRYYEQYF; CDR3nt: TGTACCAGCAGTTACGAGGGCAGGTACTACGAGCAGTACTTC
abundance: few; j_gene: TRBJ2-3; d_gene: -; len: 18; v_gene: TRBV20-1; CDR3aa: CSASDRRASRFSTATQYF; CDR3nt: TGCAGTGCTAGTGATCGGAGGGCCTCCAGATTTTCCACAGCTACGCAGTATTTT
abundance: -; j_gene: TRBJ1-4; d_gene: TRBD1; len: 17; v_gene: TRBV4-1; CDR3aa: CASIHLRDRGRGEKLLF; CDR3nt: TGCGCCAGCATCCACCTCCGGGACAGGGGGCGAGGTGAAAAACTGCTTTTT
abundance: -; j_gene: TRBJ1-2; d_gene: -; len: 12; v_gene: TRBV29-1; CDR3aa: CSVLREGYGYTF; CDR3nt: TGCAGCGTACTGAGGGAAGGCTATGGCTACACCTTC
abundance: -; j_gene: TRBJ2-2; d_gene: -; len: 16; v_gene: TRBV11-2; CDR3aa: CASSLVGTVVAGELLF; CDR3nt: TGTGCCAGCAGCTTAGTGGGCACGGTGGTTGCCGGGGAGCTCTTATTT
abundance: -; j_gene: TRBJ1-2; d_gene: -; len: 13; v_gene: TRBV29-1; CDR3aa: CSVLQTGAYGYIF; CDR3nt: TGCAGCGTTCTCCAGACGGGGGCCTATGGATACATCTTC
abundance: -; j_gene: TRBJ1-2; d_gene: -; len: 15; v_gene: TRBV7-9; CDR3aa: CACCLEGVGFFGYTF; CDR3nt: TGTGCCTGCTGCTTAGAGGGGGTCGGATTTTTTGGTTACACCTTC